A selection of T cell receptor beta chains follows, all from one sample in a study of cytomegalovirus exposure and HLA in healthy donors. Sequencing was performed with immunoSEQ multiplex PCR; in TCRdb, only in-frame clones are kept and a portion is missing. The sample has around 180,000 clones, roughly 84% seen once; the top ten hold approximately 1.2%. What was sequenced was PBMCs. These receptors were obtained from a boy aged 2 to 10 in good health and CMV-seronegative. Both conserved end residues are part of each CDR3. A D gene is named only where the DNA matches it firmly. Not all rows give a size; the values are once, few, many and, for expanded clones, a class.

D: NA; V: TRBV19; J: TRBJ2-7; size: NA; DNA: TGTGCCAGTAGTATAGGGCAGGGCAGCTCCTACGAGCAGTACTTC; CDR3: CASSIGQGSSYEQYF
D: TRBD1; V: TRBV19; J: TRBJ1-1; size: NA; DNA: TGTGCCACCGCCCGGACGGGACAGGGGATGGTAACTGAAGCTTTCTTT; CDR3: CATARTGQGMVTEAFF
D: NA; V: TRBV5-4; J: TRBJ2-2; size: NA; DNA: TGTGCCAGCAGCTTGTACGGGCGGAGGGGGGAGCTGTTTTTT; CDR3: CASSLYGRRGELFF
D: NA; V: TRBV6-5; J: TRBJ1-1; size: once; DNA: TGTGCCAGCAGTTACTCTGGGCAGTATGAAGCTTTCTTT; CDR3: CASSYSGQYEAFF
D: NA; V: TRBV19; J: TRBJ1-2; size: NA; DNA: TGTGCCAGTAAACGGGCAGGGAATCATGGCTACACCTTC; CDR3: CASKRAGNHGYTF
D: NA; V: TRBV2; J: TRBJ1-1; size: NA; DNA: TGTGCCAGCAGAGGGACCGGGACACAGAACACTGAAGCTTTCTTT; CDR3: CASRGTGTQNTEAFF
D: TRBD2; V: TRBV7-2; J: TRBJ2-2; size: NA; DNA: TGTGCCAGCAGCTTAGCTAGCGGGAGGGCCGGGGCGCTGTTTTTT; CDR3: CASSLASGRAGALFF
D: NA; V: TRBV4-3; J: TRBJ1-2; size: NA; DNA: TGCGCCAGCAGCCAGGAAACGGGCTATGGCTACACCTTC; CDR3: CASSQETGYGYTF
D: NA; V: TRBV18; J: TRBJ1-2; size: NA; DNA: TGTGCCAGCTCAGCCAGCGGAGGAGGGCATAACTATGGCTACACCTTC; CDR3: CASSASGGGHNYGYTF
D: TRBD1; V: TRBV5-6; J: TRBJ1-2; size: NA; DNA: TGTGCCAGCAGCCCGGGACAGGGCGGCTATGGCTACACCTTC; CDR3: CASSPGQGGYGYTF
D: NA; V: TRBV7-9; J: TRBJ1-3; size: NA; DNA: TGTGCCAGCGCCCGCGGGGGTACTGGAAACACCATATATTTT; CDR3: CASARGGTGNTIYF
D: TRBD2; V: TRBV7-2; J: TRBJ2-5; size: NA; DNA: TGTGCCAGCAGCGAGCGGGGGGGCCTAGAGACCCAGTACTTC; CDR3: CASSERGGLETQYF
D: NA; V: TRBV7-2; J: TRBJ1-2; size: NA; DNA: TGTGCCAGCAGCAGTTGGCGGGGGGTGGTCGACTATGGCTACACCTTC; CDR3: CASSSWRGVVDYGYTF
D: TRBD1; V: TRBV7-2; J: TRBJ1-2; size: NA; DNA: TGTGCCAGCAGCTCTCGGGGGGGGACAGGGGAGAATGGCTACACCTTC; CDR3: CASSSRGGTGENGYTF
D: TRBD1; V: TRBV7-9; J: TRBJ2-7; size: NA; DNA: TGTGCCAGCAGCCTCCTACCGGGACAGGGGAACGAGCAGTACTTC; CDR3: CASSLLPGQGNEQYF
D: NA; V: TRBV4-1; J: TRBJ1-1; size: NA; DNA: TGCGCCAGCAGCCACCAGTGGCAGAACACTGAAGCTTTCTTT; CDR3: CASSHQWQNTEAFF
D: NA; V: TRBV29-1; J: TRBJ2-5; size: NA; DNA: TGCAGCGTTGAAGATAGCGGATGGCGGACCCAGTACTTC; CDR3: CSVEDSGWRTQYF
D: NA; V: TRBV4-2; J: TRBJ2-2; size: few; DNA: TGTGCCAGCAGCCAGGAGGGAGGCCCGGACACCGGGGAGCTGTTTTTT; CDR3: CASSQEGGPDTGELFF
D: TRBD1; V: TRBV29-1; J: TRBJ1-2; size: NA; DNA: TGCAGCGTTGAAAGGAGGGGGCGAAGCTATGGCTACACCTTC; CDR3: CSVERRGRSYGYTF
D: NA; V: TRBV6-6; J: TRBJ1-4; size: once; DNA: TGTGCCAGCATATGGGGAGGGGGGGAAAAACTGTTTTTT; CDR3: CASIWGGGEKLFF
D: TRBD2; V: TRBV4-2; J: TRBJ2-1; size: NA; DNA: TGTGCCAGCAGCCAAGAAACTAGCGGGAGCAGTGAGCAGTTCTTC; CDR3: CASSQETSGSSEQFF
D: NA; V: TRBV5-1; J: TRBJ1-1; size: NA; DNA: TGCGCCAGCAGCTTGGTGGCGGTTTCAACGAACACTGAAGCTTTCTTT; CDR3: CASSLVAVSTNTEAFF
D: TRBD2; V: TRBV7-8; J: TRBJ2-7; size: NA; DNA: TGTGCCAGCAGCGAAAATCTAGCGGGAGGGCATAGGATCAACTACGAGCAGTACTTC; CDR3: CASSENLAGGHRINYEQYF
D: TRBD1; V: TRBV18; J: TRBJ2-1; size: NA; DNA: TGTGCCAGCTCATTCCTCCCCGGGACAGGGTTTGGTGAGCAGTTCTTC; CDR3: CASSFLPGTGFGEQFF
D: TRBD2; V: TRBV29-1; J: TRBJ2-3; size: NA; DNA: TGCAGCGTTGAAGGAGGTAGCGGGGCCCCAACAGATACGCAGTATTTT; CDR3: CSVEGGSGAPTDTQYF
D: TRBD2; V: TRBV7-6; J: TRBJ2-7; size: NA; DNA: TGTGCCAGCAGCTTCAGACTAGCTAGCTACGAGCAGTACTTC; CDR3: CASSFRLASYEQYF
D: TRBD1; V: TRBV6-1; J: TRBJ1-1; size: NA; DNA: TGTGCCAGCAGCGAATATCACAGGGGGAGAAAGTGGATGAACACTGAAGCTTTCTTT; CDR3: CASSEYHRGRKWMNTEAFF
D: NA; V: TRBV6-1; J: TRBJ1-5; size: NA; DNA: TGTGCCAGCATAATCTCGGGGTCCAATCAGCCCCAGCATTTT; CDR3: CASIISGSNQPQHF
D: TRBD1; V: TRBV11-1; J: TRBJ2-7; size: NA; DNA: TGTGCCAGCAGCTCCGGGACAGTGATTGGCGAGCAGTACTTC; CDR3: CASSSGTVIGEQYF
D: NA; V: TRBV10-1; J: TRBJ1-3; size: NA; DNA: TGCGCCAGCAAATATCAGGAGGACTCTGGAAACACCATATATTTT; CDR3: CASKYQEDSGNTIYF
D: TRBD2; V: TRBV6-1; J: TRBJ2-4; size: NA; DNA: TGTGCCAGCAGTGAGGGGGGGACTAGCGGGGGGCCGCTAGCCAAAAACATTCAGTACTTC; CDR3: CASSEGGTSGGPLAKNIQYF
D: NA; V: TRBV5-3; J: TRBJ1-6; size: NA; DNA: TGTGCCAGAAGCTTAGACGGAGCCCGAAGCTCCTATAATTCACCCCTCCACTTT; CDR3: CARSLDGARSSYNSPLHF
D: NA; V: TRBV7-9; J: TRBJ1-3; size: NA; DNA: TGTGCCAGCAGTCGCGGACAGAGCTCTGGAAACACCATATATTTT; CDR3: CASSRGQSSGNTIYF
D: NA; V: TRBV7-8; J: TRBJ1-6; size: NA; DNA: TGTGCCAGCAGCGCCCGGGAGGGTGGTAATTCACCCCTCCACTTT; CDR3: CASSAREGGNSPLHF
D: NA; V: TRBV7-8; J: TRBJ1-3; size: NA; DNA: TGTGCCAGCAGCTTGGGTAGGGGATTAGGGGCTGGAAACACCATATATTTT; CDR3: CASSLGRGLGAGNTIYF
D: TRBD1; V: TRBV6-5; J: TRBJ2-5; size: NA; DNA: TGTGCCAGCAGTGGGACAGGGGGCTCAGAGACCCAGTACTTC; CDR3: CASSGTGGSETQYF
D: NA; V: TRBV29-1; J: TRBJ2-3; size: NA; DNA: TGCAGCGTCTACGGGACCCCCGGAGGGAATACGCAGTATTTT; CDR3: CSVYGTPGGNTQYF
D: TRBD1; V: TRBV14; J: TRBJ1-4; size: NA; DNA: TGTGCCAGCAGCCGGACAGGGGAATTTGAAAAACTGTTTTTT; CDR3: CASSRTGEFEKLFF
D: NA; V: TRBV6-5; J: TRBJ1-3; size: NA; DNA: TGTGCCAGCAGTTACTCGACAGGTTACGGAAACACCATATATTTT; CDR3: CASSYSTGYGNTIYF
D: TRBD1; V: TRBV29-1; J: TRBJ2-7; size: NA; DNA: TGCAGCGCCGGGGGACAGGGCTACGAGCAGTACTTC; CDR3: CSAGGQGYEQYF
D: NA; V: TRBV4-3; J: TRBJ1-2; size: NA; DNA: TGCGCCAGCAGCCCACAGACGAACTATGGCTACACCTTC; CDR3: CASSPQTNYGYTF
D: NA; V: TRBV7-9; J: TRBJ1-5; size: few; DNA: TGTGCCAGCAGCTTAGGCGGCCAGCCCCAGCATTTT; CDR3: CASSLGGQPQHF
D: TRBD2; V: TRBV9; J: TRBJ2-3; size: NA; DNA: TGTGCCAGCAGCTCCCGGACTAGCGGGAGGCCAGATACGCAGTATTTT; CDR3: CASSSRTSGRPDTQYF
D: TRBD1; V: TRBV7-9; J: TRBJ1-2; size: NA; DNA: TGTGCCAGCAGCTTAAAGGTGGGACAGGATCCTAACTATGGCTACACCTTC; CDR3: CASSLKVGQDPNYGYTF
D: NA; V: TRBV14; J: TRBJ1-1; size: NA; DNA: TGTGCCAGCAGCCAAGTGAGATGGGGGGGTTCCAACATGAACACTGAAGCTTTCTTT; CDR3: CASSQVRWGGSNMNTEAFF
D: TRBD2; V: TRBV5-4; J: TRBJ2-5; size: NA; DNA: TGTGCCAGCAGCTCCGGGACTAGCGGGCCTCAAGAGACCCAGTACTTC; CDR3: CASSSGTSGPQETQYF
D: NA; V: TRBV29-1; J: TRBJ2-7; size: NA; DNA: TGCAGCGTTGGCCTTGGACAGCAGGGCTACGAGCAGTACTTC; CDR3: CSVGLGQQGYEQYF
D: TRBD2; V: TRBV5-5; J: TRBJ2-7; size: NA; DNA: TGTGCCAGCAGTGTGAGCGGGAGGATGGACGAGCAGTACTTC; CDR3: CASSVSGRMDEQYF
D: NA; V: TRBV28; J: TRBJ1-1; size: NA; DNA: TGTGCCAGCAGTTTGGGGAGCACTGAAGCTTTCTTT; CDR3: CASSLGSTEAFF
D: TRBD2; V: TRBV5-1; J: TRBJ2-2; size: NA; DNA: TGCGCCAGCAGCGTAGCCGGGGGGGCCGGGGAGCTGTTTTTT; CDR3: CASSVAGGAGELFF
D: NA; V: TRBV6-1; J: TRBJ2-1; size: NA; DNA: TGTGCCAGCAGTCAAGAGGACAGTCTTGGTTTCGTCAATGAGCAGTTCTTC; CDR3: CASSQEDSLGFVNEQFF
D: TRBD1; V: TRBV7-2; J: TRBJ1-1; size: NA; DNA: TGTGCCAGCAGCCGAAAGGCAGCAGGGGGAGCTTTCTTT; CDR3: CASSRKAAGGAFF
D: TRBD1; V: TRBV27; J: TRBJ2-2; size: few; DNA: TGTGCCAGCAGTTCACCAGGGACAGCGAACACCGGGGAGCTGTTTTTT; CDR3: CASSSPGTANTGELFF
D: TRBD1; V: TRBV7-2; J: TRBJ2-7; size: NA; DNA: TGTGCCAGCAGTCGGGACAGGGGAAACGAGCAGTACTTC; CDR3: CASSRDRGNEQYF
D: NA; V: TRBV5-1; J: TRBJ1-5; size: NA; DNA: TGCGCCAGCAGCTTGGTAGGGGATCAGCCCCAGCATTTT; CDR3: CASSLVGDQPQHF